The 21 T cell receptor beta chains below all came from one sample that was sequenced in a study of CD8+ T cells in alopecia areata (dated by TCRdb to the late 2010s). Receptor amplification or capture employed the immunoSEQ multiplex PCR assay. For TCR sequencing, RNA was extracted from every sample and reverse transcribed into cDNA to serve as template. What TCRdb holds here is the immuneACCESS table cut down to in-frame rearrangements. Part of the clones is not present; checked against another copy, under half of the missing clones reflect an unresolved V gene, and the others are unexplained. This sample has about 160,000 clones in its table, and less than 70% of those were observed once. The ten largest clones capture about 14% of the sample. The time point tag for this specimen amounts to: 24 weeks on oral tofacitinib. The treatment or condition label for this specimen denotes: oral pan-JAK inhibitor, 5-10 mg twice daily.

The sequencing used CD4+ T cells sorted from blood, collected at week 24, from a patient treated with tofacitinib. The receptors were gathered from a human donor with alopecia areata.

The CDR3 sequence: CASREQGRTQYF. In DNA, the CDR3 is TGTGCCAGTAGAGAACAGGGACGAACGCAGTATTTT. The rearrangement joins TRBV19 to TRBJ2-3; maybe TRBD1 (6 bases). Germline V gene sequence: CDR1 LNHDA, CDR2 SQIVND (reference sequence). Trimming took off 6 bases at V and 9 bases at J, with 13 bases between the two ends. The CDR3 is 12 amino acids.

The rearrangement joins TRBV30 to TRBJ2-3; D possibly corresponds to TRBD2 (6 bases). Germline CDR1 GTSNPN, CDR2 SVGIG (reference sequence). This CDR3 region has 15 residues. The V and J ends lost 0 bases and 2 bases respectively, with 12 bases between them. The DNA of the CDR3 is TGTGCCTGGAGTGTAGGGGTAGCGGACACAGATACGCAGTATTTT. As protein: CAWSVGVADTDTQYF. Based on the CDR3 plus reference TRBV30 and TRBJ2-3, the full variable domain is SQTIHQWPATLVQPVGSPLSLECTVEGTSNPNLYWYRQAAGRGLQLLFYSVGIGQISSEVPQNLSASRPQDRQFILSSKKLLLSDSGFYLCAWSVGVADTDTQYFGPGTRLTVL.

The chain employs TRBV6-6 and TRBJ1-1; D uncertain. Between the trimmed V and J ends, which lost 6 bases and 0 bases, there was a span of 8 bases. The length of the CDR3 is 13 residues. CDR1 MNHNY and CDR2 SVGAGI come from the germline V gene (reference sequence). The CDR3 here is CASRIGLNTEAFF. CDR3 nucleotides: TGTGCCAGCAGAATCGGATTGAACACTGAAGCTTTCTTT.

The chain employs TRBV6-6 and TRBJ1-1; 7 bases agree with TRBD1. The CDR3 totals 15 residues. Germline CDR1 and CDR2: MNHNY and SVGAGI (reference sequence). The ends lost 1 base at V and 3 bases at J; junction bases unmatched: 5. CDR3 loop: CASSYLDRTYTEAFF. The CDR3, as DNA: TGTGCCAGCAGTTACTTGGACAGGACATACACTGAAGCTTTCTTT.

This clone was recorded only once. The chain employs TRBV6-5 and TRBJ1-4, with TRBD1 matching over 8 bases. Germline values: CDR1 MNHEY, CDR2 SVGAGI. V lost 6 bases and J lost 8; bases outside the gene matches: 8. The CDR3 totals 14 residues. In nucleotides, the CDR3 is TGTGCCAGCAGCCCGGGACAGGCGAGGGAAAAACTGTTTTTT. This codes for CASSPGQAREKLFF.

This chain uses TRBV30 with TRBJ2-7, with 11 positions matching TRBD1. V lost 8 bases, J lost 4 bases, and 1 base stayed unmatched. The CDR3 consists of 11 residues. The germline gives CDR1 GTSNPN, CDR2 SVGIG (reference sequence). CDR3 sequence (DNA): TGTGCCGGGACAGGGGGTTACGAGCAGTACTTC. It specifies CAGTGGYEQYF.

This clone was detected only a few times. The gene calls are TRBV6-5 and TRBJ2-7, with D tentatively TRBD1 (6 bases). The CDR3 length is 14 residues. Germline lookup yields CDR1 MNHEY and CDR2 SVGAGI. V lost 2 bases, J lost 7 bases, and 15 bases lay in between. The CDR3 spells CASSYGTHTLEQYF. The DNA of the CDR3 is TGTGCCAGCAGTTACGGGACACACACTCTAGAGCAGTACTTC.

The chain links TRBV6-5 to TRBJ2-5; TRBD1 agrees at 7 bases. This CDR3 is 15 amino acids long. The trim removed 0 bases at V and 5 bases at J, leaving 6 bases unmatched. CDR1 and CDR2 from the germline V gene are MNHEY and SVGAGI. Here the CDR3 reads CASSYSGGLFETQYF. In DNA form, the CDR3 reads TGTGCCAGCAGTTACTCAGGGGGCCTATTCGAGACCCAGTACTTC.

The rearrangement uses TRBV15 and TRBJ1-6; TRBD1 agrees at 9 bases. This CDR3 region has 15 residues. Germline values: CDR1 LNHNV, CDR2 YYDKDF (reference sequence). V shed 3 bases and J 5 bases; nucleotides not matched to a gene: 2. The CDR3 DNA is TGTGCCACCAGCAGGTGGACAGGGGATAATTCACCCCTCCACTTT. Its translation is CATSRWTGDNSPLHF.

As concerns this clone: Other DNA sequences of this sample code for an identical CDR3. This chain links TRBV29-1 with TRBJ1-5, with 7 bases matching TRBD1. The CDR3 totals 12 residues. The trim removed 4 bases at V and 6 bases at J, leaving 3 bases unmatched. Germline V gene lookup returns CDR1 SQVTM and CDR2 ANQGSEA. The CDR3 is CSVGQGGQPQHF. The DNA of the CDR3 is TGCAGCGTTGGACAGGGCGGTCAGCCCCAGCATTTT.

The chain recombines TRBV10-3 with TRBJ2-7; D is unclear. Looked up from germline, CDR1 is ENHRY and CDR2 is SYGVKD. The CDR3 is made up of 13 amino acids. With 4 bases removed from V and 2 bases from J, the gap between germline ends came to 9 bases. This chain's CDR3 is CAISADQTYEQYF. CDR3 coding DNA: TGTGCCATCAGTGCAGACCAAACCTACGAGCAGTACTTC.

V and J are TRBV7-3 and TRBJ2-2; D call uncertain. CDR3 size: 12 residues. Germline CDR1 and CDR2: SGHTA and FQGTGA. V was trimmed by 4 bases and J by 8 bases, leaving 8 bases between them. As DNA, the CDR3 is TGTGCCAGCAGCTCATATGAGGGGGAGCTGTTTTTT. Translation: CASSSYEGELFF.

The rearrangement links TRBV25-1 to TRBJ2-3; no clear D. There are 17 residues in the CDR3. Germline CDR1 reads MGHDK; CDR2 reads SYGVNS. The V and J ends lost 3 bases and 0 bases respectively, with 16 bases between them. For the CDR3, the DNA is TGTGCCAGCAGTGAGCAGTCAGCACTTCTTAGCACAGATACGCAGTATTTT. Translating gives CASSEQSALLSTDTQYF.

About this clone itself: The sample carries other DNA sequences with the same CDR3. The chain has TRBV15 and TRBJ1-4; no reliable D call. The V gene's germline CDR1 is LNHNV and CDR2 YYDKDF (reference sequence). V was pared by 0 bases and J by 2 bases, with 7 bases between. The CDR3 covers 15 residues. CDR3 sequence (DNA): TGTGCCACCAGCAGAGATAAGGGTACTAATGAAAAACTGTTTTTT. Protein sequence: CATSRDKGTNEKLFF.

The chain joins TRBV5-6 to TRBJ2-1; TRBD2 matches at 11 bases. With 4 bases clipped from V and 7 bases from J, the junction kept 16 bases outside the gene matches. CDR1 and CDR2 from the germline V gene are SGHDT and YYEEEE. There are 18 residues in the CDR3. CDR3 amino acids: CASSRSPIAGGPRNEQFF. In DNA, the CDR3 is TGTGCCAGCAGCCGCTCCCCCATAGCGGGGGGGCCGAGGAATGAGCAGTTCTTC. Based on the CDR3 plus reference TRBV5-6 and TRBJ2-1, the full variable domain is DAGVTQSPTHLIKTRGQQVTLRCSPKSGHDTVSWYQQALGQGPQFIFQYYEEEERQRGNFPDRFSGHQFPNYSSELNVNALLLGDSALYLCASSRSPIAGGPRNEQFFGPGTRLTVL.

This sequence joins TRBV7-9 and TRBJ2-5, with a possible D match to TRBD1 (6 bases). Trimming shortened V by 1 base and J by 4 bases, and 13 bases separated the two germline ends. Germline V gene data show CDR1 as SEHNR and CDR2 as FQNEAQ (reference sequence). The CDR3 runs to 15 residues. CDR3 nucleotides: TGTGCCAGCAGCTTAGGGCCAGGGGTGTTAGAGACCCAGTACTTC. Residues: CASSLGPGVLETQYF.

V is TRBV7-9 and J is TRBJ1-5; D might be TRBD1 (6 bases). Germline V gene sequence: CDR1 SEHNR, CDR2 FQNEAQ (reference sequence). V lost 0 bases and J lost 2, with 14 bases in between. CDR3 length equals 17 residues. CDR3 nucleotides: TGTGCCAGCAGCTTAGCCAGGGGTCCTGGGGGCAATCAGCCCCAGCATTTT. Translation gives CASSLARGPGGNQPQHF. The entire variable domain, with the rest obtained from reference TRBV7-9 and TRBJ1-5, is as follows: DTGVSQNPRHKITKRGQNVTFRCDPISEHNRLYWYRQTLGQGPEFLTYFQNEAQLEKSRLLSDRFSAERPKGSFSTLEIQRTEQGDSAMYLCASSLARGPGGNQPQHFGDGTRLSIL.

This clone was seen only a few times. The CDR3 DNA follows: TGCGCCAGCAGCCCCACACAGGGGGTGAACACTGAAGCTTTCTTT. This gives the protein CASSPTQGVNTEAFF. The rearrangement uses TRBV5-1 and TRBJ1-1, with 8 bases fitting TRBD1. This CDR3 has 15 residues. Losses at the gene ends were 4 bases for V and 0 bases for J; bases not matched to a gene: 5. CDR1 and CDR2 from the germline V gene are SGHRS and YFSETQ.

The gene calls are TRBV11-2 and TRBJ2-7, with 10 bases lining up with TRBD1. CDR3 length equals 15 residues. V shed 6 bases and J 2 bases; nucleotides not matched to a gene: 7. CDR1 and CDR2 (germline): SGHAT, FQNNGV. The CDR3 reads CASRRPGTGAYEQYF. CDR3 DNA sequence: TGTGCCAGCAGGCGCCCGGGGACAGGGGCCTACGAGCAGTACTTC.

This chain uses TRBV11-1 with TRBJ2-3, with D uncertain. Trimming stripped 3 bases from V and 1 base from J, with 14 bases between. The CDR3 totals 16 residues. Germline assignment: CDR1 SGHAT and CDR2 FQDESV (reference sequence). In DNA form, the CDR3 reads TGTGCCAGCAGCTTTGAGTACTGGGTCGGCACAGATACGCAGTATTTT. The encoded protein is CASSFEYWVGTDTQYF.

The chain combines TRBV4-1 with TRBJ2-5, with D maybe TRBD2 (5 bases). CDR3 size: 16 residues. Trimming removed 1 base from V and 1 base from J, with 13 bases in between. Germline loops: CDR1 MGHRA, CDR2 YSYEKL. The CDR3 sequence: CASSQGTQVGQETQYF. CDR3 in DNA: TGCGCCAGCAGCCAAGGGACTCAAGTCGGCCAAGAGACCCAGTACTTC.